The source of this T cell receptor (beta chain) is a study of tumor-infiltrating lymphocytes in primary liver carcinoma. Study overall: Primary liver carcinoma in the patients was surgically resected. Patients, male and female, were 30 to 69 years old.

Total RNA amounting to roughly 480 ng was the source from which TCR beta cDNA was made with a constant-region primer. It was through three nested multiplex PCR rounds of slightly modified ARM-PCR that TCR beta libraries arose. The first two PCR rounds used TRBV1-TRBV30 forward primers with a C-beta reverse primer, around 10 cycles each. From the multiplex PCR reads, TCRdb called clonotypes with MiXCR, one entry per CDR3 protein. The sample includes some 200,000 distinct CDR3 sequences, less than 65% seen only once; the top ten take roughly 7%. The CDR3 has 15 amino acids. With regard to this clonotype: Being one base from a much bigger clone, this may be a read error.

Germline DNA was extracted alongside blood RNA, which was obtained from unsorted whole blood. Patients in the cohort were treatment-naive and living with chronic HBV infection. The TCR was taken from a woman aged 60-70 years with primary liver carcinoma and hepatitis B virus infection. The chain has TRBV12-3 or TRBV12-4 and TRBJ2-5; 8 nucleotides align to TRBD1. Sequencing input: peripheral blood. The CDR3 spells CAGSPQQGVYKTQYF. As DNA, the CDR3 is TGTGCCGGCAGTCCACAACAGGGGGTATATAAGACCCAGTACTTC.